This T cell receptor beta chain was sequenced during a study of blood T cell repertoires in COVID-19. V shed 2 bases, J shed 5 bases, and the junction held 9 bases outside the gene matches. From germline, CDR1 is LGHDT and CDR2 YNNKEL (reference sequence). This CDR3 has 17 residues. Some clones are missing from TCRdb's copy, which holds only in-frame ones; the method was immunoSEQ multiplex PCR. This sample has under 300,000 clones, with roughly 80% found just once. The J gene is TRBJ2-5, the V gene TRBV3-1 (or the pseudogene TRBV3-2), with TRBD2 matching over 12 bases. The sequencing input was peripheral blood. The clonotype comes from a man in his 60s who had recovered from COVID-19. The CDR3 sequence: CASSQTFGLAGSETQYF. Written as DNA, the CDR3 is TGTGCCAGCAGCCAAACCTTCGGACTAGCGGGAAGCGAGACCCAGTACTTC.